These 11 T cell receptor beta chains were sequenced from one sample in a study of cytomegalovirus exposure and HLA in healthy donors. A multiplex PCR was run with 60 Vbeta primers and 13 Jbeta primers. Here immunoSEQ multiplex PCR was the method, and the copy in TCRdb shows in-frame clones only, minus some. The table lists fewer than 130,000 clones, approximately 80% of them singletons. Specimen: PBMCs. The receptors derive from a woman aged 55-70 years in good health and CMV-seropositive.

This clone showed up just a few times. V and J are TRBV7-7 and TRBJ2-2, with D maybe TRBD1 (6 bases). This CDR3 is built from 14 residues. Germline CDR1 reads SSHAT; CDR2 reads FNYEAQ (reference sequence). V was cut by 3 bases and J by 3 bases, with 8 bases left in between. CDR3 in DNA: TGTGCCAGCAGCTTTTCAGGGGACACCGGGGAGCTGTTTTTT. It codes for CASSFSGDTGELFF.

This chain connects TRBV9 to TRBJ1-2, with 9 bases that match TRBD1. V trimming: 0 bases; J trimming: 5 bases; junction bases outside the gene matches: 8. This CDR3 has 16 residues. Germline CDR1 SGDLS, CDR2 YYNGEE. CDR3 protein: CASSVEGTGGRYGYTF. The CDR3, as DNA: TGTGCCAGCAGCGTAGAGGGAACAGGGGGCAGATATGGCTACACCTTC.

This clone was seen once. The chain combines TRBV5-1 with TRBJ2-1, with 14 nucleotides matching TRBD2. Looked up from germline, CDR1 is SGHRS and CDR2 is YFSETQ. V shed 5 bases and J 9 bases; nucleotides not matched to a gene: 4. The CDR3 totals 14 residues. CDR3: CASRVTSGRGEQFF. The CDR3 DNA reads as TGCGCCAGCAGAGTGACTAGCGGGAGGGGTGAGCAGTTCTTC.

The V and J genes are TRBV25-1 and TRBJ1-1; no clear D. Germline assignment: CDR1 MGHDK and CDR2 SYGVNS. This CDR3 is built from 13 residues. The V end was cut by 4 bases, the J end by 1 base, with 7 bases between. The CDR3 region has the DNA TGTGCCAGCAGTGCCCCAGAGAACACTGAAGCTTTCTTT. Amino acids: CASSAPENTEAFF.

V and J are TRBV5-5 and TRBJ2-7, with 8 bases aligning to TRBD1. With V trimmed by 4 bases and J by 3 bases, 9 bases remained unmatched. The CDR3 consists of 15 residues. Germline-derived CDR1 and CDR2 are SGHKS and YYEKEE (reference sequence). CDR3 DNA sequence: TGTGCCAGCAGCCCAAGGACAGGGCAGAGCTACGAGCAGTACTTC. This sequence encodes CASSPRTGQSYEQYF.

CDR3 DNA sequence: TGTGCCAGCAGCCAAGACCGGACAGGGGATATAGGCTACACCTTC. It yields the protein CASSQDRTGDIGYTF. The chain joins TRBV4-2 to TRBJ1-2; 9 nucleotides align to TRBD1. Germline-derived CDR1 and CDR2 are LGHNA and YNFKEQ. V was clipped by 0 bases and J by 8 bases; unmatched bases: 7. The CDR3 loop spans 15 amino acids.

V and J are TRBV28 and TRBJ2-3; 8 positions match TRBD1. V lost 6 bases, J lost 9 bases, and 11 bases stayed unmatched. The germline V gene encodes CDR1 MDHEN and CDR2 SYDVKM. This CDR3 spans 14 amino acids. The CDR3 nucleotides read TGTGCCAGCAGCGGGGGACAGGCTGCCGAAACGCAGTATTTT. Translated, it gives CASSGGQAAETQYF.

The V and J genes are TRBV5-1 and TRBJ1-2; D unclear. Germline V gene lookup returns CDR1 SGHRS and CDR2 YFSETQ. CDR3 size: 18 residues. The ends were cut back, 1 base at V and 2 bases at J, with 21 bases in the middle. The CDR3 loop is CASSLPRARGPLNYGYTF. Here the CDR3 DNA reads TGCGCCAGCAGCTTGCCCCGGGCCCGAGGGCCCTTAAACTATGGCTACACCTTC.

J is TRBJ2-4 and V is TRBV7-3; 9 bases line up with TRBD2. The CDR3 has 18 amino acids. The germline CDR1 and CDR2 sequences are SGHTA and FQGTGA. V lost 1 base, J lost 8 bases, and 15 bases stayed unmatched. The CDR3 here is CASSLNRAGGPSLHIQYF. Here the CDR3 DNA reads TGTGCCAGCAGCTTAAATAGGGCGGGAGGGCCGTCTCTTCACATTCAGTACTTC.

This chain links TRBV28 with TRBJ1-2; 7 nucleotides line up with TRBD1. The trim removed 6 bases at V and 7 bases at J, leaving 17 bases unmatched. CDR3 length: 16 amino acids. Germline lookup yields CDR1 MDHEN and CDR2 SYDVKM. The CDR3 loop reads CASSSTTGNEIAGYTF. The CDR3 coding sequence is TGTGCCAGCAGCTCAACGACAGGGAATGAGATAGCTGGCTACACCTTC.

V and J are TRBV28 and TRBJ1-2; unclear D gene. V shed 3 bases and J shed 3 bases, with 14 bases lying between them. This CDR3 spans 15 amino acids. Germline CDR1 MDHEN, CDR2 SYDVKM. For the CDR3, the DNA is TGTGCCAGCAGTTTTACGTCGCGGCAGTACTATGGCTACACCTTC. It yields the protein CASSFTSRQYYGYTF.